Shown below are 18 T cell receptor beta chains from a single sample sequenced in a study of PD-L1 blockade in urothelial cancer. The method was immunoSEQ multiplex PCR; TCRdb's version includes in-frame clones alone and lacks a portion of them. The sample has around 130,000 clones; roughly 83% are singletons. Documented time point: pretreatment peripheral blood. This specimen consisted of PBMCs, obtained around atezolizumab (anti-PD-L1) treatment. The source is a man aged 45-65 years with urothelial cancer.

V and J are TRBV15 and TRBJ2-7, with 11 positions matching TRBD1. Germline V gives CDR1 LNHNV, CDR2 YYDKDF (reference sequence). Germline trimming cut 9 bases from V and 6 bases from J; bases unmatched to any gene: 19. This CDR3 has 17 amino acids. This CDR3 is CATSGQGDFYPLAEQYF. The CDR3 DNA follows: TGTGCCACTTCGGGACAGGGGGACTTCTACCCTCTAGCCGAGCAGTACTTC.

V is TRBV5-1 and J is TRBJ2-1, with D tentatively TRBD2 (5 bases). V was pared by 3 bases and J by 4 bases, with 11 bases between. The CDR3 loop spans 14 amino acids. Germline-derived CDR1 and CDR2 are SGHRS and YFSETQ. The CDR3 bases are TGCGCCAGCAGCTCAACCGGGGAATACAATGAGCAGTTCTTC. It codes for CASSSTGEYNEQFF.

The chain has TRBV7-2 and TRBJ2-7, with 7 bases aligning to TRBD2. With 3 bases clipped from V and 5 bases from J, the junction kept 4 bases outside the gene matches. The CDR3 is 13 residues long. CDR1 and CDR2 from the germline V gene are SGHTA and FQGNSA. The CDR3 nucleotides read TGTGCCAGCAGCTTGACTAGCTTAAACGAGCAGTACTTC. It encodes CASSLTSLNEQYF.

The CDR3 loop is CASSSHTVFGKQFF. The CDR3 nucleotides are TGTGCCAGCAGCTCCCATACTGTTTTCGGTAAGCAGTTCTTC. V is TRBV7-9 and J is TRBJ2-1; D is uncertain. The V end was cut by 4 bases, the J end by 11 bases, with 18 bases between. Germline V gene data show CDR1 as SEHNR and CDR2 as FQNEAQ (reference sequence). CDR3 length equals 14 residues.

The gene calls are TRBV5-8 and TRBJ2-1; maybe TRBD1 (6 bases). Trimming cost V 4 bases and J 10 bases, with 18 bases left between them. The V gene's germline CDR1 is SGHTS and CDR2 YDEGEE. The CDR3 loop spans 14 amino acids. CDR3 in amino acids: CASSLTGPSREQFF. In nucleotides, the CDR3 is TGTGCCAGCAGCCTGACAGGTCCAAGCCGCGAGCAGTTCTTC.

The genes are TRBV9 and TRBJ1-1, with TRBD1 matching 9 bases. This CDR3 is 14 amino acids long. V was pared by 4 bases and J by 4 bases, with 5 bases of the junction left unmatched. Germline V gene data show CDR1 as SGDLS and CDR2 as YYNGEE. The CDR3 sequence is CASSTQGAATEAFF. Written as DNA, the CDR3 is TGTGCCAGCAGCACACAGGGGGCAGCCACTGAAGCTTTCTTT.

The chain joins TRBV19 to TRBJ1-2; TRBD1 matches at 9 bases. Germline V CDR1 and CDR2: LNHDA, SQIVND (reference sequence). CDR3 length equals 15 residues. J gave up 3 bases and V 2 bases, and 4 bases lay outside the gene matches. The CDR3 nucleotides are TGTGCCAGTAGTATAATCGGGACAGGGCACTATGGCTACACCTTC. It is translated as CASSIIGTGHYGYTF.

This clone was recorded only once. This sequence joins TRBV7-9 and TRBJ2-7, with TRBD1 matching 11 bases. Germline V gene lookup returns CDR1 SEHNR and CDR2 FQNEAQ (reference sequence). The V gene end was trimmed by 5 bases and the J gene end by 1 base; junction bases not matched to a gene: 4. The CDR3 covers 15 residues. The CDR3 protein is CASSPGTGGSYEQYF. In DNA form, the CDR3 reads TGTGCCAGCAGCCCGGGGACAGGGGGTTCCTACGAGCAGTACTTC. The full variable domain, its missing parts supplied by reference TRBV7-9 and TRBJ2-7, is DTGVSQNPRHKITKRGQNVTFRCDPISEHNRLYWYRQTLGQGPEFLTYFQNEAQLEKSRLLSDRFSAERPKGSFSTLEIQRTEQGDSAMYLCASSPGTGGSYEQYFGPGTRLTVT.

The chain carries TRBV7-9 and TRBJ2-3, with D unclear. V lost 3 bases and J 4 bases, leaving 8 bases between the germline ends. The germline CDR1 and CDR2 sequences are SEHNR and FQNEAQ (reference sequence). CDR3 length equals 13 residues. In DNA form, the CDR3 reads TGTGCCAGCAGCTTTCTTTTAGCAGATACGCAGTATTTT. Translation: CASSFLLADTQYF.

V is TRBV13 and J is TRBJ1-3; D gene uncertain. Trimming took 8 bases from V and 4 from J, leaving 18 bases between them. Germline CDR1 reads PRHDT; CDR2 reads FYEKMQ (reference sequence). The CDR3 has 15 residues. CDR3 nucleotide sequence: TGTGCCAGCCACCTAAACAGAGACCCAGGAAACACCATATATTTT. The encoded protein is CASHLNRDPGNTIYF.

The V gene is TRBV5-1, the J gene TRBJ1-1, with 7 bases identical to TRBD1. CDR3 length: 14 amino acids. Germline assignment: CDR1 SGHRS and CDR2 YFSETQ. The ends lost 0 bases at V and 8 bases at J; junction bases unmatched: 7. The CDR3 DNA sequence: TGCGCCAGCAGCTTGGCGGGAGGGGGCCTCGAAGCTTTCTTT. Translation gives CASSLAGGGLEAFF.

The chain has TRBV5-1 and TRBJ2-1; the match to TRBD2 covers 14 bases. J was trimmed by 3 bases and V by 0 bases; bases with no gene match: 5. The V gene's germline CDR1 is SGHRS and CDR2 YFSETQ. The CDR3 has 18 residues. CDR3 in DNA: TGCGCCAGCAGCTTGGATGGGACTAGCGGGAGCCACTACAATGAGCAGTTCTTC. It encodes CASSLDGTSGSHYNEQFF.

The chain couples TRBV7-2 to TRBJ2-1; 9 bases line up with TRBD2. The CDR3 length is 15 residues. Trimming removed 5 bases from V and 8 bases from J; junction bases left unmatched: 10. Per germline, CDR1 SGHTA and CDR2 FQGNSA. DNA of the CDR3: TGTGCCAGCAGCCTTAGCGGGAGCTCGCAGTATGAGCAGTTCTTC. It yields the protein CASSLSGSSQYEQFF.

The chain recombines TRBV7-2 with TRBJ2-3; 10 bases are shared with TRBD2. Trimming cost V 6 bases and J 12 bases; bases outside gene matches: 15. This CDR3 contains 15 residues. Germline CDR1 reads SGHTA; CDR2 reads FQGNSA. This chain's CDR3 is CASRPVLAGLHNQYF. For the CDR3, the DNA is TGTGCCAGCAGACCGGTACTAGCGGGGCTCCATAACCAGTATTTT.

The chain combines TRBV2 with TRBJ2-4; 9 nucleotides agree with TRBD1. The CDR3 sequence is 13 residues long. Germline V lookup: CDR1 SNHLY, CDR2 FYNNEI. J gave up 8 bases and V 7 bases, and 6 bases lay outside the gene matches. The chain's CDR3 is CASKTQGADIQYF. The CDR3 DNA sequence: TGTGCCAGCAAAACACAGGGGGCGGACATTCAGTACTTC.

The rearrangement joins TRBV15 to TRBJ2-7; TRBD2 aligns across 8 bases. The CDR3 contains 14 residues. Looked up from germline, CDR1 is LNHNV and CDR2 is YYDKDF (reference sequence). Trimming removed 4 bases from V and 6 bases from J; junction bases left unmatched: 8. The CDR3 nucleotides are TGTGCCACCAGCATAGCGGGGAGTGGAGTCGAGCAGTACTTC. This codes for CATSIAGSGVEQYF.

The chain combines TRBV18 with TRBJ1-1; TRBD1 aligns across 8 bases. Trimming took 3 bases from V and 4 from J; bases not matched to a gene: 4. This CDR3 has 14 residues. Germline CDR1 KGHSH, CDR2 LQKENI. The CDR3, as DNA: TGTGCCAGCTCACCCCTCGACAGGGGCACTGAAGCTTTCTTT. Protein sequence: CASSPLDRGTEAFF.

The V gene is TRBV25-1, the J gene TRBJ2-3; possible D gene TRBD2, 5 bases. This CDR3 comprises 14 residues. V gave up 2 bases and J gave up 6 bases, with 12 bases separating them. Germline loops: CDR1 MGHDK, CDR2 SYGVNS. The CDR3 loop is CASSEHGERDTQYF. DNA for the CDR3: TGTGCCAGCAGTGAACATGGGGAGCGGGATACGCAGTATTTT.